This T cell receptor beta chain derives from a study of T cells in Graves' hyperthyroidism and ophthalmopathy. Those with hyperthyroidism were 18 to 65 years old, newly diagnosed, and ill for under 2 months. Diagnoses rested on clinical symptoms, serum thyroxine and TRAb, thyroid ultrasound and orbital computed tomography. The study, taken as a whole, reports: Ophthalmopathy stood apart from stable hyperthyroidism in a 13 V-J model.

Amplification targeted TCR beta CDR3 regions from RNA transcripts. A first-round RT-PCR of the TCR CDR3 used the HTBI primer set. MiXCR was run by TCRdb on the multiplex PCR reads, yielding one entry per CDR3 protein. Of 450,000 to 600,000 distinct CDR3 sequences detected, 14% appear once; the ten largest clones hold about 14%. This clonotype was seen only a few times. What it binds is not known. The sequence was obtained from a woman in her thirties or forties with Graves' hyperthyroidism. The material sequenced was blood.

The CDR3 here is CASSSDPGGDQPQHF. DNA of the CDR3: TGCGCCAGCAGCTCTGATCCGGGGGGGGATCAGCCCCAGCATTTT. The rearrangement joins TRBV5-1 to TRBJ1-5, with a weak D call TRBD1 (5 bases). CDR3 length: 15 residues. The V gene's germline CDR1 is SGHRS and CDR2 YFSETQ. The germline V and J ends were trimmed by 3 bases and 5 bases, with 15 bases remaining between them.